The TCR beta chain described here comes from a study of control samples from healthy donors and cancer patients. TCRdb's copy holds only in-frame clones and misses some; the assay was immunoSEQ multiplex PCR. This table has about 160,000 clones, under 95% appearing once. Unmatched junction bases numbered 4, after V lost 2 bases and J lost 2 bases. The CDR3 runs 15 residues. The germline V gene encodes CDR1 SGHRS and CDR2 YFSETQ. The TCR sequence derives from a man between 18 and 35 years old in good health. V is TRBV5-1 and J is TRBJ2-3; 8 positions match TRBD2. The sequencing sample was made of blood. The CDR3 DNA is TGCGCCAGCAGCTTTCGGGGGGGAGACACAGATACGCAGTATTTT. This encodes CASSFRGGDTDTQYF.